The table lists the clone carrying this T cell receptor beta chain with many counts. The CDR3 covers 14 residues. The V gene's germline CDR1 is MGHRA and CDR2 YSYEKL. Trimming cost V 3 bases and J 2 bases, with 10 bases left between them. These data belong to a study of T cells in Graves' hyperthyroidism and ophthalmopathy. Amplified TCR beta CDR3 regions came from RNA transcripts. In the first-round RT-PCR of the TCR CDR3, the HTBI primer set was used. TCRdb reprocessed the multiplex PCR reads via MiXCR and lists one record per CDR3 protein. The sample has approximately 400,000 distinct CDR3 sequences; approximately 19% are singletons. Those with hyperthyroidism were 18 to 65 years old, newly diagnosed, and ill for under 2 months. The PBMCs were taken from around 9.1 ml of fresh peripheral blood.

This TCR came from a woman aged 18-35 years with Graves' hyperthyroidism. Sequenced: blood. The V gene is TRBV4-1, the J gene TRBJ1-2, with a weak D call TRBD1 (5 bases). The CDR3 protein is CASSQMTANYGYTF. DNA for the CDR3: TGCGCCAGCAGCCAGATGACAGCGAACTATGGCTACACCTTC.